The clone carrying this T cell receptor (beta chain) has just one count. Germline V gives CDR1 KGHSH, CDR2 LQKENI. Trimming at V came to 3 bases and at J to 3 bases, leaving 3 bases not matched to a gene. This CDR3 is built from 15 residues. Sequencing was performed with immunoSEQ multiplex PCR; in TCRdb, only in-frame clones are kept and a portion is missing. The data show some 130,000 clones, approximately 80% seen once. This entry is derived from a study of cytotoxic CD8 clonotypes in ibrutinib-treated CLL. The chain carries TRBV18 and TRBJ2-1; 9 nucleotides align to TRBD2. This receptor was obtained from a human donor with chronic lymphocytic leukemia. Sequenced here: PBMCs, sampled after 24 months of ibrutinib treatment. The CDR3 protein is CASSPSGGVYNEQFF. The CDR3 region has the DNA TGTGCCAGCTCACCTAGCGGGGGCGTCTACAATGAGCAGTTCTTC. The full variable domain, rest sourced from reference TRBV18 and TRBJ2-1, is NAGVMQNPRHLVRRRGQEARLRCSPMKGHSHVYWYRQLPEEGLKFMVYLQKENIIDESGMPKERFSAEFPKEGPSILRIQQVVRGDSAAYFCASSPSGGVYNEQFFGPGTRLTVL.